Presented here are 15 T cell receptor beta chains from one specimen sequenced in a study of CD8 T cells in ankylosing spondylitis. Whole-study findings and limits: For ankylosing spondylitis blood, a TCR beta motif of fewer than 10 highly homologous variants appeared characteristic.

Each CDR3 protein is one row after TCRdb ran MiXCR on the 5' RACE reads. The sample holds roughly 670,000 distinct CDR3 sequences, around 17% seen once. No antigen has been assigned to these receptors. The specimen sequenced was blood, either unsorted or a sorted T cell fraction (not recorded which). All receptors come from a male donor with ankylosing spondylitis.

In nucleotides, the CDR3 is TGTGCCAGCAGTCCCGGAGCGGGAGAGACCCAGTACTTC. The encoded protein is CASSPGAGETQYF. The rearrangement uses TRBV12-3 or TRBV12-4 and TRBJ2-5; D perhaps matches TRBD2 (6 bases). Trimming shortened V by 5 bases and J by 4 bases, and 11 bases separated the two germline ends. This CDR3 is built from 13 residues.

This clonotype was seen a few times. The gene calls are TRBV27 and TRBJ1-3, with no clear D. The germline V and J ends were trimmed by 4 bases and 0 bases, with 19 bases remaining between them. The CDR3 totals 18 residues. Germline V CDR1 and CDR2: MNHEY, SMNVEV (reference sequence). CDR3 sequence: CASSSVGQVGFSGNTIYF. CDR3 DNA: TGTGCCAGCAGTTCCGTCGGCCAAGTGGGGTTCTCTGGAAACACCATATATTTT.

This sequence joins TRBV5-5 and TRBJ1-1; 8 bases agree with TRBD1. The trim removed 6 bases at V and 0 bases at J, leaving 4 bases unmatched. Looked up from germline, CDR1 is SGHKS and CDR2 is YYEKEE (reference sequence). The CDR3 sequence is 14 residues long. The CDR3 nucleotides read TGTGCCAGCACCGCACAGGGGGTGAACACTGAAGCTTTCTTT. Its translation is CASTAQGVNTEAFF.

The chain is built from TRBV25-1 and TRBJ2-2; 10 bases match TRBD1. Germline trimming cut 3 bases from V and 4 bases from J; bases unmatched to any gene: 5. This CDR3 region has 16 residues. CDR1 is MGHDK, CDR2 SYGVNS, per germline. The CDR3 region is CASSETGGGSTGELFF. The CDR3 nucleotides read TGTGCCAGCAGTGAGACAGGGGGCGGTAGCACCGGGGAGCTGTTTTTT. Full variable domain (missing parts from reference TRBV25-1 and TRBJ2-2): EADIYQTPRYLVIGTGKKITLECSQTMGHDKMYWYQQDPGMELHLIHYSYGVNSTEKGDLSSESTVSRIRTEHFPLTLESARPSHTSQYLCASSETGGGSTGELFFGEGSRLTVL.

This chain's CDR3 is CASSKAVPNTEAFF. DNA for the CDR3: TGTGCCAGCAGCAAGGCCGTCCCCAACACTGAAGCTTTCTTT. The chain employs TRBV3-1 and TRBJ1-1, with D unresolved. The CDR3 sequence is 14 residues long. Trimming cost V 5 bases and J 2 bases, with 12 bases left between them. Germline V gene sequence: CDR1 LGHDT, CDR2 YNNKEL (reference sequence).

The rearrangement joins TRBV4-2 to TRBJ2-7; TRBD1 aligns across 8 bases. CDR3 length: 14 residues. Germline V CDR1 and CDR2: LGHNA, YNFKEQ. V trimming: 2 bases; J trimming: 5 bases; junction bases outside the gene matches: 5. CDR3 DNA sequence: TGTGCCAGCAGCCAAAATACAGGGGGGCACGAGCAGTACTTC. Protein: CASSQNTGGHEQYF.

The chain recombines TRBV12-3 or TRBV12-4 with TRBJ1-1; no firm D call. The V end lost 1 base, the J end lost 9 bases, and 9 bases lay between the germline ends. This CDR3 comprises 12 residues. The CDR3 coding sequence is TGTGCCAGCAGTTTAGTACAGTCTCAAGCTTTCTTT. Its translation is CASSLVQSQAFF.

This clonotype was recorded a few times. The chain recombines TRBV2 with TRBJ2-2, with 16 nucleotides matching TRBD2. Germline-derived CDR1 and CDR2 are SNHLY and FYNNEI. V lost 6 bases and J lost 6; bases outside the gene matches: 7. The CDR3 is 17 amino acids. The DNA for the CDR3 is TGTGCCAGCAGGCCGGGACTAGCGGGAGGGCCGGCCGGGGAGCTGTTTTTT. This translates into CASRPGLAGGPAGELFF. The full variable domain, its missing parts supplied by reference TRBV2 and TRBJ2-2, is EPEVTQTPSHQVTQMGQEVILRCVPISNHLYFYWYRQILGQKVEFLVSFYNNEISEKSEIFDDQFSVERPDGSNFTLKIRSTKLEDSAMYFCASRPGLAGGPAGELFFGEGSRLTVL.

The chain employs TRBV4-1 and TRBJ1-1; a weak D match, TRBD1 (5 bases). V dropped 4 bases and J dropped 0 bases, with 9 bases sitting between them. The germline V gene encodes CDR1 MGHRA and CDR2 YSYEKL. The CDR3 runs 14 residues. The CDR3 DNA reads as TGCGCCAGCAGCCTGTCAGGGCTGAACACTGAAGCTTTCTTT. Translating gives CASSLSGLNTEAFF.

This clonotype was recorded a few times. J is TRBJ2-7 and V is TRBV12-3 or TRBV12-4, with D possibly being TRBD1 or TRBD2 (5 bases each). V gave up 3 bases and J gave up 5 bases, with 14 bases separating them. This CDR3 has 14 residues. CDR3 sequence reads: CASSLSRGEDEQYF. CDR3 in DNA: TGTGCCAGCAGTTTGAGTAGGGGAGAGGACGAGCAGTACTTC.

Only a few counts were recorded for this clonotype. The rearrangement links TRBV5-1 to TRBJ2-7, with D perhaps assigned TRBD1 or TRBD2 (5 bases each). V lost 3 bases and J lost 0, with 10 bases in between. Per germline, CDR1 SGHRS and CDR2 YFSETQ. The CDR3 covers 14 residues. CDR3 sequence: CASSYGTYSYEQYF. The CDR3 region has the DNA TGCGCCAGCAGCTACGGGACCTACTCCTACGAGCAGTACTTC. Complete variable domain (other parts from reference TRBV5-1 and TRBJ2-7): KAGVTQTPRYLIKTRGQQVTLSCSPISGHRSVSWYQQTPGQGLQFLFEYFSETQRNKGNFPGRFSGRQFSNSRSEMNVSTLELGDSALYLCASSYGTYSYEQYFGPGTRLTVT.

V gene TRBV20-1 combines with J gene TRBJ1-4; D is ambiguous. This CDR3 spans 13 amino acids. V dropped 4 bases and J dropped 0 bases, with 6 bases sitting between them. CDR1 and CDR2 (germline): DFQATT, SNEGSKA (reference sequence). The DNA for the CDR3 is TGCAGTGCTATGATTCCAACTAATGAAAAACTGTTTTTT. Protein: CSAMIPTNEKLFF.

The V gene is TRBV2, the J gene TRBJ2-5, with D perhaps matching TRBD1 or TRBD2 (5 bases each). Germline V CDR1 and CDR2: SNHLY, FYNNEI. V dropped 1 base and J dropped 3 bases, with 12 bases sitting between them. The CDR3 is made up of 15 amino acids. CDR3 DNA: TGTGCCAGCAGTGAAGGCCGGGACGCCAAAGAGACCCAGTACTTC. As protein: CASSEGRDAKETQYF. Variable domain in full (rest from reference TRBV2 and TRBJ2-5): EPEVTQTPSHQVTQMGQEVILRCVPISNHLYFYWYRQILGQKVEFLVSFYNNEISEKSEIFDDQFSVERPDGSNFTLKIRSTKLEDSAMYFCASSEGRDAKETQYFGPGTRLLVL.

This chain links TRBV27 with TRBJ2-3; D uncertain. Between the trimmed V and J ends, which lost 0 bases and 5 bases, there was a span of 9 bases. Looked up from germline, CDR1 is MNHEY and CDR2 is SMNVEV (reference sequence). The CDR3 contains 14 residues. CDR3 residues: CASSLSRPVDTQYF. The CDR3 DNA sequence: TGTGCCAGCAGTTTATCCCGTCCGGTAGATACGCAGTATTTT.

The chain is built from TRBV6-2 or TRBV6-3 and TRBJ2-7, with 11 nucleotides matching TRBD2. The CDR3 loop spans 15 amino acids. CDR1 and CDR2 from the germline V gene are MNHEY and SVGEGT. V dropped 0 bases and J dropped 6; count of bases not matched to a gene: 4. CDR3 protein: CASSYSTSGSGEQYF. In nucleotides, the CDR3 is TGTGCCAGCAGTTACTCTACTAGCGGGAGTGGCGAGCAGTACTTC.